Listed here is a single TCR beta chain. Its antigen is currently unknown. The data were obtained in a study of T cell responses to AZD1222 COVID-19 vaccine. Generated by immunoSEQ multiplex PCR, the TCRdb table keeps only in-frame clones and is missing some. The sample carries approximately 150,000 clones, over 75% recorded once. General study points: White British ancestry dominated among donors, who included more females, and clonal diversity was possibly underestimated. CD4 TCRs covered the whole spike, strongest at regions 160-218 and 743-854. Baseline antibody screening turned up just 6 or 7 seropositive AZD1222 recipients.

The germline V gene has CDR1 KGHSH and CDR2 LQKENI. The V and J ends lost 0 bases and 6 bases respectively, with 2 bases between them. The CDR3 has 12 amino acids. The clonotype originates from an adult who received the MenACWY meningococcal vaccine as a control. J is TRBJ2-2 and V is TRBV18; D is unresolved. The sequences come from peripheral blood, collected 28 days after the second dose of the MenACWY control vaccine. The chain's CDR3 is CASSPPAGELFF. The CDR3 DNA is TGTGCCAGCTCACCACCCGCCGGGGAGCTGTTTTTT.